The rows below give T cell receptor beta chains drawn from one sample of a study of T-cell memory formation after mild COVID-19. Each CDR3 protein gets one entry after TCRdb re-called the 5' RACE reads with MiXCR. The table lists around 300,000 distinct CDR3 sequences, around 15% of them singletons. The sample taken for sequencing was PBMCs or a T cell subset sorted from them (not recorded which). Every receptor here comes from a man aged 18-30 years who had mild COVID-19 (a few samples of this study predate the infection). Cell type and time point are not known. Each CDR3 is given with its conserved first and last residue. The order of the fields is clone size, V gene, J gene, D gene, CDR3 DNA, CDR3 protein. The D gene is left open where the match is weak. The size entry is marked missing in some rows and otherwise reads once, few, many or a size class.

NA	TRBV18	TRBJ2-3	NA	TGTGCCAGCTCACCATGGCCTCCACCTACTACGCAGTATTTT	CASSPWPPPTTQYF
NA	TRBV18	TRBJ1-5	NA	TGTGCCAGCTCACACGACGCAAATCAGCCCCAGCATTTT	CASSHDANQPQHF
many	TRBV4-3	TRBJ2-7	TRBD1	TGCGCCAGCAGCCAACGTCCCGGGACAGGGTTCGAGCAGTACTTC	CASSQRPGTGFEQYF
NA	TRBV20-1	TRBJ2-5	NA	TGCAGTACTCCAGTGGACAAAAAAGAGACCCAGTACTTC	CSTPVDKKETQYF
few	TRBV20-1	TRBJ2-5	TRBD2	TGCAGTGTCCGGAGACTAGCCGGTGAGACCCAGTACTTC	CSVRRLAGETQYF
NA	TRBV4-1	TRBJ2-3	TRBD2	TGCGCCAGCAGCAGTCCCCAGCGGGGGTTGACTCTCACAGATACGCAGTATTTT	CASSSPQRGLTLTDTQYF
many	TRBV7-6	TRBJ2-3	NA	TGTGCCAGCAGCTTTCTTTCCAGGGTCCCAGATACGCAGTATTTT	CASSFLSRVPDTQYF
few	TRBV6-5	TRBJ1-6	NA	TGTGCCAGCAGTTACGGAGGGACGGGCAATTCACCCCTCCACTTT	CASSYGGTGNSPLHF
NA	TRBV6-2/TRBV6-3	TRBJ2-2	TRBD1	TGTGCCAGCAGTTACCGGTCCGACAGGGTTCTCACCGGGGAGCTGTTTTTT	CASSYRSDRVLTGELFF
NA	TRBV10-2	TRBJ2-7	NA	TGCGCCAGCAGTGAGTCAGGGCAGGGCTACGAGCAGTACTTC	CASSESGQGYEQYF
few	TRBV5-1	TRBJ1-6	NA	TGCGCCAGCAGCTTGGTTACAGGGAGTAATTCACCCCTCCACTTT	CASSLVTGSNSPLHF
NA	TRBV20-1	TRBJ1-4	NA	TGCAGTGCTAGGAACGGACTTAATGAAAAACTGTTTTTT	CSARNGLNEKLFF
NA	TRBV24-1	TRBJ2-3	TRBD2	TGTGCCACCAGTGAACCCGGACTAGTGAATACGCAGTATTTT	CATSEPGLVNTQYF
many	TRBV5-1	TRBJ2-5	NA	TGCGCCAGCAGGAGAGGACCGACCCAAGAGACCCAGTACTTC	CASRRGPTQETQYF
NA	TRBV6-5	TRBJ1-1	NA	TGTGCCAGCACCCCAGGGGACACTGAAGCTTTCTTT	CASTPGDTEAFF
many	TRBV5-1	TRBJ2-5	NA	TGCGCCAGCAGCTTGGTCGGGGGAAGATGGGAGACCCAGTACTTC	CASSLVGGRWETQYF
few	TRBV30	TRBJ1-2	NA	TGTGCCTGGAGCGGACAGTCGGGCGGCTACACCTTC	CAWSGQSGGYTF
few	TRBV7-9	TRBJ1-3	NA	TGTGCCAGCAGCTCACTATTCCGCGGAGAGTCTGGAAACACCATATATTTT	CASSSLFRGESGNTIYF
many	TRBV20-1	TRBJ2-1	TRBD2	TGCAGTGCGGACTGGACTAGCGGGGGGGCTGGTGAGCAGTTCTTC	CSADWTSGGAGEQFF
NA	TRBV20-1	TRBJ1-5	NA	TGCAGTGCTAGAGGCCGAGGGGCGGATCAGCCCCAGCATTTT	CSARGRGADQPQHF
few	TRBV12-3/TRBV12-4	TRBJ1-1	NA	TGTGCCAGCAGTTTCCCGGCTGGGAGATTGAACACTGAAGCTTTCTTT	CASSFPAGRLNTEAFF
NA	TRBV5-1	TRBJ1-1	TRBD1	TGCGCCAGCAGCTTTACAGGGGGACTCACTGAAGCTTTCTTT	CASSFTGGLTEAFF
few	TRBV7-2	TRBJ2-1	TRBD2	TGTGCCAGCAGCCCGATATCTTTGGGTGGGCGGGGGGCCTCCTACAATGAGCAGTTCTTC	CASSPISLGGRGASYNEQFF
few	TRBV10-3	TRBJ2-3	NA	TGTGCCATCAGTGAGGGGGATACGCAGTATTTT	CAISEGDTQYF
many	TRBV12-3/TRBV12-4	TRBJ1-5	NA	TGTGCCAGCAGGGTTGAAGGACCTTATAGCAATCAGCCCCAGCATTTT	CASRVEGPYSNQPQHF
NA	TRBV7-9	TRBJ2-5	TRBD2	TGTGCCAGCAGCCTGCGAACTAGCGGCCCAGAGACCCAGTACTTC	CASSLRTSGPETQYF
few	TRBV7-9	TRBJ2-3	TRBD2	TGTGCCAGCAGCGCGGACCGGGGGGTTCCGTATTTT	CASSADRGVPYF
few	TRBV7-2	TRBJ2-7	TRBD2	TGTGCCAGCAGCTTCGGGCGGGAGTACTACGAGCAGTACTTC	CASSFGREYYEQYF
many	TRBV29-1	TRBJ1-2	TRBD1	TGCAGCGTAGCCTGGACAGGGGGCTATGGCTACACCTTC	CSVAWTGGYGYTF
NA	TRBV11-2	TRBJ2-3	TRBD1	TGTGCCAGCAGCGGGTGGACAGGGGAAGAAGGTACGCAGTATTTT	CASSGWTGEEGTQYF
few	TRBV20-1	TRBJ1-1	TRBD1	TGCAGTGCTAGACCGCCCACAGGGGGCCTAACTGAAGCTTTCTTT	CSARPPTGGLTEAFF
NA	TRBV20-1	TRBJ2-2	NA	TGCAGTGCTAGCCCTCCCGGGCTCCCCAACACCGGGGAGCTGTTTTTT	CSASPPGLPNTGELFF
few	TRBV25-1	TRBJ1-4	NA	TGTGCCAGCAGTGAGTTTCGGGGGAACGATGAAAAACTGTTTTTT	CASSEFRGNDEKLFF
NA	TRBV5-4	TRBJ1-2	NA	TGTGCCAGCAGCTCATTCGGGGCTAACTATGGCTACACCTTC	CASSSFGANYGYTF
NA	TRBV15	TRBJ1-2	NA	TGTGCCACCAGCAGATACGATGGGACACCTTCTAACTATGGCTACACCTTC	CATSRYDGTPSNYGYTF
many	TRBV7-2	TRBJ2-5	NA	TGTGCCAGCAGCCCGAGGGGGACTTACAGGGTGCGGGAGACCCAGTACTTC	CASSPRGTYRVRETQYF
NA	TRBV10-1	TRBJ2-7	NA	TGCGCCAGCAGTGAGCAGGCCGGGTGGAACGAGCAGTACTTC	CASSEQAGWNEQYF
NA	TRBV28	TRBJ2-1	NA	TGTGCCAGCAGGAGGGACACCCTCTCCTACAATGAGCAGTTCTTC	CASRRDTLSYNEQFF
few	TRBV27	TRBJ2-1	TRBD1	TGTGCCAGTGCCACACCGGGACAGGGGGACCCAGTGCAGTTCTTC	CASATPGQGDPVQFF
NA	TRBV21-1	TRBJ2-4	NA	TGTGCCACCTCGATTAGGTGGGGAAAAGCCAAAAACATTCAGTACTTC	CATSIRWGKAKNIQYF
many	TRBV6-4	TRBJ2-3	NA	TGTGCCAGCAGTGAAGAGGGATCTAGCACAGATACGCAGTATTTT	CASSEEGSSTDTQYF
few	TRBV27	TRBJ1-1	TRBD1	TGTGCCAGCAGTTTATGGAGCGACAGGGGAGAAGCTTTCTTT	CASSLWSDRGEAFF
many	TRBV5-1	TRBJ2-5	TRBD1	TGCGCCAGCAGCTTGGCCCTCCGCATTTCCCAGGGGGCGACGGAGACCCAGTACTTC	CASSLALRISQGATETQYF
many	TRBV6-5	TRBJ2-3	NA	TGTGCCAGCAGTTGGGGGGCGTCTACAGATACGCAGTATTTT	CASSWGASTDTQYF
many	TRBV20-1	TRBJ2-3	NA	TGCAGTGCTAGAATTGGGTGGGGCACAGATACGCAGTATTTT	CSARIGWGTDTQYF
many	TRBV3-1	TRBJ2-1	NA	TGTGCCAGCAGCCAAGGGTACCGGGGCGGTGAGCAGTTCTTC	CASSQGYRGGEQFF
NA	TRBV28	TRBJ1-4	TRBD1	TGTGCCAGCAGTTTATTTAGGGGACAGAAACTGTTTTTT	CASSLFRGQKLFF
few	TRBV3-1	TRBJ2-3	NA	TGTGCCAGCAGCCGGCAATGGGGTACGCAGTATTTT	CASSRQWGTQYF
many	TRBV6-5	TRBJ2-5	TRBD2	TGTGCCAGCAGGGGACTAGCGGCTCTGGGGTCCCAGTACTTC	CASRGLAALGSQYF
NA	TRBV18	TRBJ2-5	TRBD1	TGTGCCAGCTCGTTGGACAGGAATCTGGAGACCCAGTACTTC	CASSLDRNLETQYF
NA	TRBV7-3	TRBJ2-3	NA	TGTGCCAGCAGCACCCCTTCAGATACGCAGTATTTT	CASSTPSDTQYF
many	TRBV5-1	TRBJ2-5	NA	TGCGCCAGCAGCCCCCGGGCGGGGACCCAGTACTTC	CASSPRAGTQYF
NA	TRBV11-2	TRBJ2-1	TRBD2	TGTGCCAGCAGCTCCGTAGCGGGGGGTAATGAGCAGTTCTTC	CASSSVAGGNEQFF
NA	TRBV6-6	TRBJ2-2	NA	TGTGCCAGCCGCTGGACGGGGAACACCGGGGAGCTGTTTTTT	CASRWTGNTGELFF
many	TRBV6-6	TRBJ2-3	NA	TGTGCCAGCAGTTTTCCGGGGCCGCGCGCCCCCGATACGCAGTATTTT	CASSFPGPRAPDTQYF
NA	TRBV10-3	TRBJ2-7	TRBD2	TGTGCCAGCCGCGGGGGGGCGAACGAGCAGTACTTC	CASRGGANEQYF
NA	TRBV7-9	TRBJ2-2	TRBD1	TGTGCCAGCAGAGAATACAGGGGGCGCATGAACACCGGGGAGCTGTTTTTT	CASREYRGRMNTGELFF
few	TRBV5-6	TRBJ1-5	TRBD1	TGTGCCAGCAGCTACAGGGGTCAGCCCCAGCATTTT	CASSYRGQPQHF